This entry is about one T cell receptor (beta chain). A second PCR of 7 to 11 cycles used a sample-barcoded 5' primer and a J-beta primer mix. TCRdb fed the 5' RACE reads into MiXCR, producing one record per CDR3 protein. The top ten hold around 12% of the sample, which has around 1,000,000 distinct CDR3 sequences, roughly two fifths seen once. The CDR3 length is 14 residues. Germline V gene data show CDR1 as SGHAT and CDR2 as FQNNGV. V lost 10 bases, J lost 3 bases, and 15 bases lay in between. The data derive from a study of blood T cells in healthy people across ages. The source is a man between 18 and 29 years old in good health. The rearrangement uses TRBV11-2 and TRBJ2-2, with D uncertain. Input material: blood. The CDR3 nucleotides read TGTGCCACCCCGGGCCCTACCTACACCGGGGAGCTGTTTTTT. Amino acids: CATPGPTYTGELFF.